This T cell receptor (beta chain) was retrieved from a study of neurological immune-mediated disorders (dated by TCRdb to the late 2010s). The study in broad terms: Among the roughly 35 multiple sclerosis patients, roughly 31 had relapsing-remitting MS and 3 had secondary progressive MS. Longitudinal samples, technical triplicates and paired sorted CD4+ and CD8+ T-cell subsets, alongside PBMC samples, were included among the roughly 100 TCR-beta libraries. The cohort comprised some 71 subjects: around 15 HAM/TSP patients, 35 or so multiple sclerosis patients and about 20 healthy controls. The study compared peripheral blood TCR-beta repertoires of HTLV-I-associated myelopathy (HAM/TSP) patients, multiple sclerosis patients and healthy controls using UMI-based sequencing.

What the work shows at the level of the full study, not this receptor alone: Expanded clones from different subjects shared no identical CDR3 amino acid sequences, which suggests that TCR-beta repertoires were private in all groups. In phylogenetic analysis, the repertoires of 18 of 34 MS patients grouped into a cluster of related CDR3 sequences, which suggests a possible signature at the repertoire level. TCR clonal expansion was highest in HAM/TSP patients and lowest in MS patients, with MS patients falling below even healthy controls. The MS cluster was not associated with any clinical or MRI features, and the authors stated that larger cohorts are needed.

Many counts were recorded for this clonotype. Its antigen target is currently unknown. The sample holds no much larger clone one base away, and base qualities are not on file. From the cysteine up to the phenylalanine, the CDR3 has a length of 16 residues. Only CDR3 DNA remains: 48 bases, in frame from the first base. From V the trimming removes 3 bases and from J it removes 6 bases, while the gene matches leave 8 bases of the junction unaccounted for. For CDR1 and CDR2, the germline V gene lists SGHRS and YFSETQ. For unsorted PBMC libraries, 2 million PBMCs were used after storage in RNAlater at -80 degrees C until RNA extraction. The multiple sclerosis patients were enrolled in a US clinical protocol that used magnetic resonance imaging to evaluate disease progression. Peripheral blood was subjected to Ficoll-Hypaque density gradient centrifugation to isolate PBMCs, which were then cryopreserved in liquid nitrogen.

To synthesize cDNA, template-switch 5'RACE was performed with a primer carrying a 10-nucleotide random unique molecular identifier so that each TCR transcript was tagged. Each sequencing run produced over 190 million TCR-beta sequences covering 15-18 subjects. The RNeasy kit was used for extraction of total RNA. The KAPA Real-time Library Amplification kit was used to amplify TCR-beta VDJ regions with primers targeting the TCR constant region and the 5'RACE anchor. A first PCR added sample indexes and Illumina adaptors, after which a second PCR increased the library yield. After purification with Ampure beads, the TCR product of roughly 650 bp was size-selected on a 2% E-gel SizeSelection system. Library quality was checked on a Bioanalyzer, concentration was measured with Qubit, and libraries were quantified with the Kapa Library Quantification kit before pooling. Paired-end 2 x 150 bp sequencing of the libraries was performed on an Illumina HiSeq 2500. To increase sequence diversity, about 24-32% phiX was spiked into each library pool. From the authors' description of their analysis: Quality-filtered reads were processed with the UMI-based MiGEC pipeline, which removed over 85% of raw TCR sequences during error correction. IMGT germline references were used for aligning VDJ genes, and each clonotype was defined as a unique CDR3 amino acid sequence together with its V-J genes. Clonal expansion, Shannon diversity, and CDR3 relatedness (CalcPairwiseDistances, ClusterSamples) were evaluated with VDJtools, and phylogenetic trees were built with CLCbio workbench. Using coefficient-of-variation modelling across technical triplicates, the study counted a clone as expanded if it had at least 8 unique UMIs. Clones were called with MiXCR by TCRdb after fastp trimmed the public reads at Q25, and only in-frame beta chains were retained. CDR3 protein duplicates are merged, each entry listing the most common genes and DNA. The V and J calls follow TCRdb's processing rather than the paper's. The sample has tens of thousands of distinct CDR3 sequences on record, 3.4% of them singletons. Around 3.7% of the sample rests with the top ten.

The sequence is built from TRBV5-1 and TRBJ2-2, and 10 junctional nucleotides match TRBD1. This TCR was sampled from a man aged 35 to 55 with multiple sclerosis. Sample: PBMCs. At the DNA level, the sequence is TGCGCCAGCAGCTCCGTAGGGGGACAGGGGTCCGGGGAGCTGTTTTTT. Its protein is CASSSVGGQGSGELFF.